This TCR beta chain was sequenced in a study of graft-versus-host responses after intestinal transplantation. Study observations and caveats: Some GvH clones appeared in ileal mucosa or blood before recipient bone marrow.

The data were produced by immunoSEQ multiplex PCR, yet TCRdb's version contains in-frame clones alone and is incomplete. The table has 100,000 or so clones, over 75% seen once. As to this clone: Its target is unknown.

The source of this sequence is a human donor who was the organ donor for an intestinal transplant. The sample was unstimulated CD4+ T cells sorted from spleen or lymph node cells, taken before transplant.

Here the CDR3 DNA reads TGTGCCAGCAGAGCACACTCCTACGAGCAGTACTTC. It yields the protein CASRAHSYEQYF. V is TRBV6-5 and J is TRBJ2-7; unclear D gene. Germline V CDR1 and CDR2: MNHEY, SVGAGI. Trimming took off 6 bases at V and 0 bases at J, with 6 bases between the two ends. CDR3 size: 12 residues.